This T cell receptor (beta chain) was captured by sequencing in a study of Ad26.COV2.S vaccination and SARS-CoV-2 variants. This clone was counted a single time. Documented treatment: some 19 received Ad26.COV2.S at low or high dose, single or two shots; five or six received placebo; per-sample allocation not given. Sampling was performed 63 days after the first vaccine or placebo injection. The length of the CDR3 is 15 residues. CDR1 is GTSNPN and CDR2 is SVGIG in the germline V gene (reference sequence). V lost 2 bases to trimming and J lost 3 bases, with 13 bases between them. Clones were read by immunoSEQ multiplex PCR, and TCRdb kept only the in-frame ones, dropping some. The sample consists of about 680,000 clones, around 89% of them appearing once.

The starting material was peripheral blood, obtained in a trial of Ad26.COV2.S vaccine versus placebo. This sequence was found in a person aged 18-65 years who received the Ad26.COV2.S COVID-19 vaccine or a placebo. This chain joins TRBV30 and TRBJ1-4; D is undetermined. CDR3 in amino acids: CAWSPRTVANEKLFF. The CDR3, as DNA: TGTGCCTGGAGTCCCAGGACGGTAGCTAATGAAAAACTGTTTTTT.